Listed here are 27 T cell receptor beta chains from one sample, sequenced in a study of cytomegalovirus exposure and HLA in healthy donors. Vbeta (60) and Jbeta (13) primers were used in the PCR. Some clones are missing from TCRdb's copy, which holds only in-frame ones; the method was immunoSEQ multiplex PCR. The table has approximately 160,000 clones, about 80% seen once. Input material: PBMCs. All receptors derive from a woman aged 35 to 49 in good health and CMV-seronegative.

The V and J genes are TRBV6-5 and TRBJ1-1; TRBD1 might be the D (6 bases). The CDR3 is 13 residues long. Germline-derived CDR1 and CDR2 are MNHEY and SVGAGI. V was pared by 3 bases and J by 4 bases, with 9 bases between. CDR3: CASSYRTVTEAFF. The CDR3, as DNA: TGTGCCAGCAGTTATCGGACAGTCACTGAAGCTTTCTTT.

J is TRBJ1-2 and V is TRBV7-9, with 8 positions matching TRBD1. CDR1 is SEHNR and CDR2 is FQNEAQ in the germline V gene (reference sequence). This CDR3 region has 13 residues. V lost 5 bases to trimming and J lost 6 bases; unmatched junction nucleotides: 5. The CDR3 bases are TGTGCCAGCAGCACGCAGGGGGCGGATGGCTACACCTTC. This translates into CASSTQGADGYTF.

This clone was found a few times. DNA for the CDR3: TGTGCCAGCAGTTTATTCACAGGGACCCGGAACGAGCAGTACTTC. This codes for CASSLFTGTRNEQYF. The rearrangement links TRBV28 to TRBJ2-7, with a tentative D call TRBD1 (6 bases). This CDR3 comprises 15 residues. Deletions cut 1 base from V and 5 bases from J, with 15 bases between. Looked up from germline, CDR1 is MDHEN and CDR2 is SYDVKM.

The genes are TRBV27 and TRBJ2-3, with 9 nucleotides matching TRBD2. Per the germline V gene, CDR1 is MNHEY and CDR2 is SMNVEV (reference sequence). The CDR3 is 14 amino acids. The junction had 5 bases not matched to a gene; V was cut back by 4 bases and J by 6 bases. The CDR3 DNA sequence: TGTGCCAGCAGTTCACCGGCGGGAGGGGATACGCAGTATTTT. Encoded protein: CASSSPAGGDTQYF.

The chain is built from TRBV27 and TRBJ1-2, with a tentative D call TRBD1 (5 bases). CDR1 and CDR2 (germline): MNHEY, SMNVEV (reference sequence). Trimming took 4 bases from V and 6 from J, leaving 18 bases between them. CDR3 length: 15 residues. The CDR3 coding sequence is TGTGCCAGCAGTTGGGGGGGAAATCCAGTCAATGGCTACACCTTC. It yields the protein CASSWGGNPVNGYTF.

The V and J genes are TRBV28 and TRBJ1-2; D may be TRBD1 (5 bases). Trimming took off 2 bases at V and 4 bases at J, with 14 bases between the two ends. This CDR3 has 15 amino acids. Germline V CDR1 and CDR2: MDHEN, SYDVKM. The CDR3 DNA follows: TGTGCCAGCAGTTTAGACGAAGGGCAGGGCTATGGCTACACCTTC. Amino acids: CASSLDEGQGYGYTF.

The chain employs TRBV27 and TRBJ1-2; D is perhaps TRBD1 (6 bases). The germline V and J ends were trimmed by 6 bases and 5 bases, with 16 bases remaining between them. Looked up from germline, CDR1 is MNHEY and CDR2 is SMNVEV (reference sequence). The CDR3 length is 14 residues. This CDR3 is CASSPRTEAYGYTF. The CDR3, as DNA: TGTGCCAGCAGCCCTCGGACAGAAGCGTATGGCTACACCTTC.

This chain connects TRBV19 to TRBJ2-1, with a weak D call TRBD1 (6 bases). V lost 3 bases and J 12 bases, leaving 21 bases between the germline ends. CDR1 is LNHDA, CDR2 SQIVND, per germline (reference sequence). The CDR3 is 15 amino acids. In DNA form, the CDR3 reads TGTGCCAGTAGTATTAATTGGGACACAACGTGGGGGCAGTTCTTC. Its translation: CASSINWDTTWGQFF.

The chain carries TRBV19 and TRBJ2-1; TRBD1 matches 7 bases. J gave up 7 bases and V 4 bases, and 13 bases lay outside the gene matches. Germline V gene sequence: CDR1 LNHDA, CDR2 SQIVND (reference sequence). The CDR3 loop spans 16 amino acids. CDR3 in DNA: TGTGCCAGTAGTAAATTGACAGGGAGTAGTACGAATGAGCAGTTCTTC. Amino acid sequence: CASSKLTGSSTNEQFF.

The chain carries TRBV2 and TRBJ2-2, with 13 bases aligning to TRBD2. The CDR3 has 20 residues. J lost 3 bases, V lost 5 bases, and 15 bases had no gene match. Germline V gene data show CDR1 as SNHLY and CDR2 as FYNNEI. The CDR3 loop is CASSPLQLAGGPRDTGELFF. In DNA, the CDR3 is TGTGCCAGCAGTCCCCTCCAACTAGCGGGAGGGCCGAGGGACACCGGGGAGCTGTTTTTT. Drawing the rest from reference TRBV2 and TRBJ2-2, the complete variable domain is EPEVTQTPSHQVTQMGQEVILRCVPISNHLYFYWYRQILGQKVEFLVSFYNNEISEKSEIFDDQFSVERPDGSNFTLKIRSTKLEDSAMYFCASSPLQLAGGPRDTGELFFGEGSRLTVL.

The chain combines TRBV2 with TRBJ1-2; 8 bases map to TRBD1. The CDR3 is made up of 11 amino acids. After removal of 6 bases from V and 8 bases from J, the junction contained 2 bases not matched to a gene. The germline CDR1 and CDR2 sequences are SNHLY and FYNNEI. CDR3 nucleotides: TGTGCCAGCAGGACAGGGGAGGGCTACACCTTC. Its translation: CASRTGEGYTF. Full variable domain (outside the CDR3, taken from reference TRBV2 and TRBJ1-2): EPEVTQTPSHQVTQMGQEVILRCVPISNHLYFYWYRQILGQKVEFLVSFYNNEISEKSEIFDDQFSVERPDGSNFTLKIRSTKLEDSAMYFCASRTGEGYTFGSGTRLTVV.

CDR3 amino acids: CASTRGRGNYGYTF. Here the CDR3 DNA reads TGTGCCAGCACCCGCGGTCGAGGGAACTATGGCTACACCTTC. The V gene is TRBV2, the J gene TRBJ1-2; D uncertain. Germline CDR1 reads SNHLY; CDR2 reads FYNNEI. V lost 7 bases and J lost 2, with 14 bases in between. The CDR3 loop spans 14 amino acids.

This sequence joins TRBV2 and TRBJ2-1, with 16 bases lining up with TRBD2. CDR1 is SNHLY, CDR2 FYNNEI, per germline. The length of the CDR3 is 16 residues. The V segment lost 4 bases and the J segment 15 bases; nucleotides outside the gene matches: 12. The CDR3 DNA is TGTGCCAGCAGTGGGGGACTAGCGGGAGGGAAAAATTTGCCGTTCTTC. It encodes CASSGGLAGGKNLPFF. Looking up the rest from reference TRBV2 and TRBJ2-1 gives the full variable domain: EPEVTQTPSHQVTQMGQEVILRCVPISNHLYFYWYRQILGQKVEFLVSFYNNEISEKSEIFDDQFSVERPDGSNFTLKIRSTKLEDSAMYFCASSGGLAGGKNLPFFGPGTRLTVL.

As concerns this clone: Additional DNA sequences in this sample encode the identical CDR3. The genes are TRBV6-6 and TRBJ1-2; weak D call: TRBD1 (6 bases). The V gene lost 5 bases and the J gene lost 8 bases, with 21 bases spanning the gap. CDR3 length: 15 residues. Germline assignment: CDR1 MNHNY and CDR2 SVGAGI (reference sequence). The CDR3 sequence is CASSQEGQGSGGYTF. CDR3 nucleotides: TGTGCCAGCAGTCAAGAGGGACAAGGGTCGGGAGGCTACACCTTC.

The chain has TRBV28 and TRBJ2-7, with D maybe TRBD2 (5 bases). Per germline, CDR1 MDHEN and CDR2 SYDVKM. Trimming took 0 bases from V and 4 from J, leaving 10 bases between them. The CDR3 is 14 amino acids. CDR3 sequence reads: CASSLWGEGYEQYF. CDR3 nucleotides: TGTGCCAGCAGTTTATGGGGAGAAGGGTACGAGCAGTACTTC.

The CDR3 nucleotides are TGCAGCGTTTGGGGGTCGGACAGCGGGACAGGGGGCGCGGGCTACACCTTC. Amino acid sequence: CSVWGSDSGTGGAGYTF. The chain is built from TRBV29-1 and TRBJ1-2, with 12 bases identical to TRBD1. After removal of 5 bases from V and 8 bases from J, the junction contained 18 bases not matched to a gene. Germline V gene data show CDR1 as SQVTM and CDR2 as ANQGSEA. The CDR3 runs to 17 residues.

This clone was counted between two and nine times. J is TRBJ2-3 and V is TRBV7-9; D is perhaps TRBD2 (6 bases). This CDR3 has 14 residues. Per germline, CDR1 SEHNR and CDR2 FQNEAQ (reference sequence). V was trimmed by 11 bases and J by 0 bases, leaving 15 bases between them. The CDR3 spells CASGRGGSTDTQYF. The CDR3, as DNA: TGTGCCTCTGGGCGGGGTGGGAGCACAGATACGCAGTATTTT.

The chain employs TRBV2 and TRBJ2-7, with a possible D match to TRBD2 (5 bases). CDR1 and CDR2 from the germline V gene are SNHLY and FYNNEI. V dropped 6 bases and J dropped 1 base, with 13 bases sitting between them. The CDR3 sequence is 14 residues long. The CDR3 here is CASREGLSSYEQYF. In DNA form, the CDR3 reads TGTGCCAGCAGAGAGGGATTGAGTTCCTACGAGCAGTACTTC. Using reference TRBV2 and TRBJ2-7 for the parts outside the CDR3, the full variable domain is EPEVTQTPSHQVTQMGQEVILRCVPISNHLYFYWYRQILGQKVEFLVSFYNNEISEKSEIFDDQFSVERPDGSNFTLKIRSTKLEDSAMYFCASREGLSSYEQYFGPGTRLTVT.

This chain uses TRBV11-2 with TRBJ2-5; no clear D. Germline loops: CDR1 SGHAT, CDR2 FQNNGV. V lost 1 base and J 7 bases, leaving 4 bases between the germline ends. The CDR3 covers 11 residues. The CDR3 is CASSLVGTQYF. The CDR3 DNA follows: TGTGCCAGCAGCTTAGTCGGGACCCAGTACTTC.

The chain carries TRBV6-6 and TRBJ2-5; a possible D gene is TRBD2 (7 bases). V lost 0 bases and J lost 3, with 11 bases in between. Germline V lookup: CDR1 MNHNY, CDR2 SVGAGI (reference sequence). The CDR3 consists of 15 residues. DNA for the CDR3: TGTGCCAGCAGTTACTCAGGGGGACTAAAAGAGACCCAGTACTTC. Amino acid sequence: CASSYSGGLKETQYF.

This clone was seen more than once but under ten times. The chain couples TRBV13 to TRBJ1-3; the match to TRBD1 covers 8 bases. Trimming took 6 bases from V and 4 from J; bases not matched to a gene: 5. The CDR3 runs to 14 residues. Germline loops: CDR1 PRHDT, CDR2 FYEKMQ (reference sequence). CDR3 protein: CASRTQGGGNTIYF. The CDR3, as DNA: TGTGCCAGCAGAACACAGGGGGGAGGAAACACCATATATTTT.

The chain employs TRBV11-3 and TRBJ1-1; 7 nucleotides agree with TRBD1. Looked up from germline, CDR1 is SGHNT and CDR2 is YENEEA. The CDR3 is made up of 11 amino acids. V lost 9 bases to trimming and J lost 3 bases; unmatched junction nucleotides: 1. CDR3 sequence: CASTGDTEAFF. Here the CDR3 DNA reads TGTGCCAGTACAGGGGACACTGAAGCTTTCTTT.

The chain is built from TRBV10-1 and TRBJ2-2; 7 bases agree with TRBD2. There are 16 residues in the CDR3. CDR1 is WNHNN and CDR2 is SYGVQD in the germline V gene (reference sequence). V lost 0 bases, J lost 1 base, and 2 bases stayed unmatched. CDR3 in DNA: TGCGCCAGCAGTGAGTCCCTAGCGGAGAACACCGGGGAGCTGTTTTTT. This gives the protein CASSESLAENTGELFF.

The chain uses TRBV7-3 and TRBJ2-2, with 11 bases that match TRBD2. The ends lost 4 bases at V and 4 bases at J; junction bases unmatched: 5. There are 16 residues in the CDR3. Germline loops: CDR1 SGHTA, CDR2 FQGTGA. CDR3 sequence: CASSSRLAGTTGELFF. The CDR3 coding sequence is TGTGCCAGCAGCTCTCGACTAGCGGGAACCACCGGGGAGCTGTTTTTT.

V and J are TRBV9 and TRBJ1-1; D is unresolved. The CDR3 is 15 amino acids. From germline, CDR1 is SGDLS and CDR2 YYNGEE. Trimming took 3 bases from V and 1 from J, leaving 13 bases between them. The CDR3 DNA is TGTGCCAGCAGCGCCGGAGAAGTAGGGAACACTGAAGCTTTCTTT. Translation gives CASSAGEVGNTEAFF.

There are a few counts of this clone. The chain links TRBV5-1 to TRBJ2-7; the match to TRBD2 covers 11 bases. The V segment lost 2 bases and the J segment 5 bases; nucleotides outside the gene matches: 3. Germline lookup yields CDR1 SGHRS and CDR2 YFSETQ. The CDR3 consists of 14 residues. In DNA, the CDR3 is TGCGCCAGCAGCTTACTAGCGGGAGAGAACGAGCAGTACTTC. Translating it yields CASSLLAGENEQYF.

This chain joins TRBV2 and TRBJ2-7; the match to TRBD2 covers 7 bases. The CDR3 runs to 14 residues. Germline lookup yields CDR1 SNHLY and CDR2 FYNNEI. CDR3 nucleotides: TGTGCGGTTTCTGGGAGGGTCTCTTCCTACGAGCAGTACTTC. It specifies CAVSGRVSSYEQYF.